These T cell receptor beta chains were read from a single sample in a study of blood T cell repertoires in COVID-19. TCRdb's copy holds only in-frame clones and misses some; the assay was immunoSEQ multiplex PCR. The sample lists more than 200,000 clones; around 83% were seen once. What was sequenced was peripheral blood. The receptors originated from a woman aged 35 to 49 who had recovered from COVID-19. Both conserved end residues are part of each CDR3. The D gene is left open where the match is weak. Expanded clones get a size class; other rows say once, few or many, or leave the size out.

CDR3aa | CDR3nt | j_gene | d_gene | v_gene | abundance
CASSPTGTDNSPLHF | TGTGCCAGCAGCCCTACCGGGACAGATAATTCACCCCTCCACTTT | TRBJ1-6 | TRBD1 | TRBV11-3 | once
CASSLARQGYGYTF | TGTGCCAGCAGCTTAGCGCGACAGGGCTATGGCTACACCTTC | TRBJ1-2 | TRBD1 | TRBV7-2 | -
CASTLLSNQPQHF | TGTGCCAGCACTCTCCTGAGCAATCAGCCCCAGCATTTT | TRBJ1-5 | - | TRBV2 | -
CASSFELAGLIF | TGTGCCAGCAGCTTCGAGCTAGCGGGGCTAATCTTC | TRBJ2-1 | TRBD2 | TRBV7-9 | -
CASSLVLTGSNQPQHF | TGTGCCAGCAGCTTAGTGTTGACAGGGAGCAATCAGCCCCAGCATTTT | TRBJ1-5 | TRBD1 | TRBV7-8 | few
CASSSGQGAIGYTF | TGTGCCAGCAGCTCGGGACAGGGGGCGATTGGCTACACCTTC | TRBJ1-2 | TRBD1 | TRBV3-1/TRBV3-2 | -
CASSYSPGDPGNTIYF | TGTGCCAGCAGTTACTCTCCCGGGGATCCCGGAAACACCATATATTTT | TRBJ1-3 | - | TRBV6-5 | few
CASGAFAGGYQETQYF | TGTGCCAGCGGCGCCTTCGCGGGGGGGTACCAAGAGACCCAGTACTTC | TRBJ2-5 | TRBD2 | TRBV25-1 | -
CASSYVLAGMQADTQYF | TGTGCCAGCAGTTACGTCCTAGCGGGGATGCAGGCAGATACGCAGTATTTT | TRBJ2-3 | TRBD2 | TRBV6-2/TRBV6-3 | once
CASSIQTGNEQFF | TGTGCCAGTAGTATTCAGACAGGCAATGAGCAGTTCTTC | TRBJ2-1 | - | TRBV19 | -
CATSGGDTQYF | TGTGCCACCTCCGGCGGAGATACGCAGTATTTT | TRBJ2-3 | - | TRBV6-5 | -
CTSSQDRGVLDTQETQYF | TGCACCAGCAGCCAAGACAGGGGCGTATTGGACACACAAGAGACCCAGTACTTC | TRBJ2-5 | - | TRBV1 | once